These 24 T cell receptor beta chains were sequenced from one sample in a study of glioma-infiltrating T cells. TCR alpha and beta CDR3 regions were amplified from RNA using iRepertoire nested multiplex PCR. From the multiplex PCR reads, TCRdb called clonotypes with MiXCR, one entry per CDR3 protein. The sample lists 300,000 to 400,000 distinct CDR3 sequences; roughly two fifths were seen once. Sequencing input: glioma tissue, nonneoplastic brain tissue, or PBMCs (not recorded which). The receptor source for this set is a human donor with low-grade glioma or glioblastoma, undergoing nonglioma brain surgery, or in good health (not recorded which).

The V call is TRBV10-2, the J call TRBJ2-7, with D unresolved. The CDR3 sequence is 14 residues long. Germline V gene sequence: CDR1 WSHSY, CDR2 SAAADI. V was pared by 2 bases and J by 6 bases, with 14 bases between. CDR3 nucleotides: TGCGCCAGCAGTGAGCCCCCGCCGCCAGGCGAGCAGTACTTC. It specifies CASSEPPPPGEQYF.

This clonotype was picked up one time. This chain connects TRBV7-2 to TRBJ2-2; D possibly corresponds to TRBD1 (6 bases). This CDR3 has 18 amino acids. Trimming took off 3 bases at V and 0 bases at J, with 17 bases between the two ends. Per germline, CDR1 SGHTA and CDR2 FQGNSA. The CDR3 region is CASSLAPPGAANTGELFF. CDR3 in DNA: TGTGCCAGCAGCTTGGCGCCTCCAGGGGCCGCGAACACCGGGGAGCTGTTTTTT.

This chain links TRBV4-2 with TRBJ1-5, with unresolved D. Germline loops: CDR1 LGHNA, CDR2 YNFKEQ. Trimming stripped 0 bases from V and 3 bases from J, with 9 bases between. The length of the CDR3 is 15 residues. CDR3 region: CASSQEAQINQPQHF. The DNA for the CDR3 is TGTGCCAGCAGCCAAGAGGCCCAGATCAATCAGCCCCAGCATTTT.

In this sample, this clonotype turned up many times. The rearrangement links TRBV6-1 to TRBJ2-1, with D unclear. This CDR3 has 15 residues. The germline CDR1 and CDR2 sequences are MNHNS and SASEGT. The V end was cut by 6 bases, the J end by 0 bases, with 12 bases between. CDR3 region: CASRATPSSYNEQFF. CDR3 DNA sequence: TGTGCCAGCAGGGCAACACCGAGCTCCTACAATGAGCAGTTCTTC.

About this clonotype: A much bigger clone sits one base away, suggesting this may be a read error. The chain employs TRBV20-1 and TRBJ1-1, with TRBD1 matching 7 bases. Germline V gives CDR1 DFQATT, CDR2 SNEGSKA (reference sequence). The V segment lost 4 bases and the J segment 5 bases; nucleotides outside the gene matches: 1. The CDR3 totals 11 residues. This CDR3 is CSATGGTEAFF. The CDR3 DNA is TGCAGTGCTACAGGGGGTACTGAAGCTTTCTTT.

The DNA of the CDR3 is TGTGCCAGCAGCTTAGCATCCGGTCGCTACGAGCAGTACTTC. Translation gives CASSLASGRYEQYF. V gene TRBV11-1 combines with J gene TRBJ2-7; D not resolved. CDR1 is SGHAT and CDR2 is FQDESV in the germline V gene (reference sequence). The CDR3 totals 14 residues. The V end was cut by 0 bases, the J end by 3 bases, with 9 bases between.

The chain couples TRBV29-1 to TRBJ2-3, with 9 bases that match TRBD2. Germline assignment: CDR1 SQVTM and CDR2 ANQGSEA. V shed 6 bases and J 4 bases; nucleotides not matched to a gene: 5. CDR3 size: 13 residues. In nucleotides, the CDR3 is TGCAGCGTGAACATAGCGGGAGCAGATACGCAGTATTTT. Translated: CSVNIAGADTQYF.

The sample holds a few counts of this clonotype. The chain joins TRBV2 to TRBJ2-1, with no clear D. Per the germline V gene, CDR1 is SNHLY and CDR2 is FYNNEI. CDR3 length: 12 residues. V was cut by 6 bases and J by 4 bases, with 7 bases left in between. The CDR3 region has the DNA TGTGCCAGCAGGCTACTGTACAATGAGCAGTTCTTC. As protein: CASRLLYNEQFF.

In regard to this clonotype: A junction boundary mismatches the germline segment, possibly from a read error. This chain links TRBV18 with TRBJ1-5; the D is unclear. The CDR3 length is 13 residues. The V gene's germline CDR1 is KGHSH and CDR2 LQKENI. The CDR3 sequence: CASSWHSNQTQHF. As DNA, the CDR3 is TGTGCCAGCTCGTGGCACAGCAATCAGACCCAGCATTTT.

Points on this clonotype: Being one base from a much bigger clone, this may be a read error. The V call is TRBV15, the J call TRBJ2-1; 9 bases line up with TRBD2. Germline-derived CDR1 and CDR2 are LNHNV and YYDKDF (reference sequence). The CDR3 loop spans 16 amino acids. Trimming at V came to 1 base and at J to 7 bases, leaving 8 bases not matched to a gene. DNA of the CDR3: TGTGCCACCAGCAGAGTACGCGGGAGGGGAAAGAATGAGCAGTTCTTC. This sequence encodes CATSRVRGRGKNEQFF. Drawing the rest from reference TRBV15 and TRBJ2-1, the complete variable domain is DAMVIQNPRYQVTQFGKPVTLSCSQTLNHNVMYWYQQKSSQAPKLLFHYYDKDFNNEADTPDNFQSRRPNTSFCFLDIRSPGLGDTAMYLCATSRVRGRGKNEQFFGPGTRLTVL.

Worth noting for this clonotype: A read error may account for a junction end that differs from germline. The chain combines TRBV28 with TRBJ2-3, with D possibly being TRBD1 (5 bases). CDR1 and CDR2 (germline): MDHEN, SYDVKM. The CDR3 runs 16 residues. CDR3 protein: CASSLPPDTYTDTQCF. The CDR3 coding sequence is TGTGCCAGCAGTTTACCCCCGGACACCTACACAGATACGCAGTGTTTT.

This clonotype was detected many times. The chain employs TRBV28 and TRBJ1-2; D remains ambiguous. The CDR3 totals 14 residues. From germline, CDR1 is MDHEN and CDR2 SYDVKM. Between the trimmed V and J ends, which lost 4 bases and 4 bases, there was a span of 13 bases. The CDR3 DNA reads TGTGCCAGCAGTTCCCCAGGAGCTTTCTATGGCTACACCTTC. Translated, it gives CASSSPGAFYGYTF.

As DNA, the CDR3 is TGTGCCAGCAGCTTAGGAGGTCCCTGGAACACTGAAGCTTTCTTT. As protein: CASSLGGPWNTEAFF. This chain connects TRBV7-9 to TRBJ1-1; the D is unclear. Germline CDR1 SEHNR, CDR2 FQNEAQ (reference sequence). V was pared by 1 base and J by 1 base, with 10 bases between. This CDR3 comprises 15 residues.

There are a few counts of this clonotype. The chain is built from TRBV4-1 and TRBJ2-3; TRBD2 might be the D (5 bases). From germline, CDR1 is MGHRA and CDR2 YSYEKL. Trimming took off 4 bases at V and 0 bases at J, with 11 bases between the two ends. The CDR3 runs 15 residues. The CDR3 protein is CASSPRESSTDTQYF. The CDR3 DNA reads as TGCGCCAGCAGCCCCCGGGAATCTAGCACAGATACGCAGTATTTT.

A note on this clonotype: Given a much more abundant clone one base away, this may be a read error. The V gene is TRBV6-4, the J gene TRBJ2-1, with 11 bases matching TRBD2. The germline gives CDR1 MRHNA, CDR2 SNTAGT. The CDR3 runs 16 residues. DNA for the CDR3: TGTGCCAGCAGGGGGACTAGCGGCAGCTCCTACAATGAGCTGTTCTTC. This gives the protein CASRGTSGSSYNELFF.

In its sample, this clonotype was seen many times. The chain combines TRBV20-1 with TRBJ2-7; D may be TRBD1 (6 bases). Trimming removed 6 bases at V and 3 bases at J, with 15 bases between. In germline, CDR1 is DFQATT, CDR2 SNEGSKA (reference sequence). The CDR3 extends over 13 amino acids. CDR3 loop: CSAPQMDSYEQYF. CDR3 DNA: TGCAGTGCCCCCCAAATGGACAGCTACGAGCAGTACTTC.

The genes are TRBV19 and TRBJ2-2; no clear D gene. In germline, CDR1 is LNHDA, CDR2 SQIVND (reference sequence). The CDR3 has 16 residues. Trimming pared 5 bases from V and 0 bases from J, leaving 13 bases between. In DNA form, the CDR3 reads TGTGCCAGTAGTCCGCTCGCGGACGCGAACACCGGGGAGCTGTTTTTT. Translation: CASSPLADANTGELFF.

In its sample, this clonotype was seen many times. The chain uses TRBV6-1 and TRBJ2-5; no clear D. Trimming took off 10 bases at V and 5 bases at J, with 8 bases between the two ends. Germline V gene data show CDR1 as MNHNS and CDR2 as SASEGT. The CDR3 has 10 amino acids. CDR3 sequence (DNA): TGTGCCATAAGGGTGGAGACCCAGTACTTC. It translates to CAIRVETQYF.

Many counts were recorded for this clonotype. V usage is TRBV6-2 or TRBV6-3 and J usage is TRBJ2-4; 10 bases are shared with TRBD1. Per germline, CDR1 MNHEY and CDR2 SVGEGT. The CDR3 runs to 14 residues. Unmatched junction bases numbered 3, after V lost 6 bases and J lost 4 bases. Here the CDR3 reads CASSGQGDKNIQYF. In nucleotides, the CDR3 is TGTGCCAGCAGCGGACAGGGGGATAAAAACATTCAGTACTTC.

A remark on this clonotype: Germline and junction disagree at one end, which may indicate a read error. This sequence joins TRBV28 and TRBJ2-1; 7 bases map to TRBD2. Looked up from germline, CDR1 is MDHEN and CDR2 is SYDVKM. The length of the CDR3 is 15 residues. The DNA for the CDR3 is TGTGCCAGCATCAGCCGGCTAGCGGTGTACAATGAGCAGCTCTTC. Its translation: CASISRLAVYNEQLF.

The chain employs TRBV7-2 and TRBJ1-1, with D maybe TRBD1 (6 bases). This CDR3 contains 14 residues. The germline gives CDR1 SGHTA, CDR2 FQGNSA. V dropped 5 bases and J dropped 7 bases, with 17 bases sitting between them. The CDR3 is CASSPGTRFYEAFF. In DNA form, the CDR3 reads TGTGCCAGCAGCCCTGGGACACGGTTTTATGAAGCTTTCTTT.

On this clonotype: A read error may be the cause here, since a much bigger clone is one base away. The genes are TRBV6-1 and TRBJ2-7, with D maybe TRBD2 (6 bases). Trimming left V 5 bases short and J 3 bases short, with 20 bases between. Germline V gene sequence: CDR1 MNHNS, CDR2 SASEGT. The CDR3 totals 16 residues. CDR3 in DNA: TGTGCCAGCAGTCGCAGGGCCAGGGAGGTCCTCTACGAGCAGTACTTC. It yields the protein CASSRRAREVLYEQYF.

This clonotype was seen a few times. The rearrangement links TRBV4-1 to TRBJ2-7; D tentatively reads TRBD1 or TRBD2 (5 bases each). V was cut by 3 bases and J by 0 bases, with 12 bases left in between. Germline V gene sequence: CDR1 MGHRA, CDR2 YSYEKL. The CDR3 consists of 15 residues. The CDR3 protein is CASSHHRDGSYEQYF. The CDR3 coding sequence is TGCGCCAGCAGCCATCACCGGGACGGCTCCTACGAGCAGTACTTC.

In this sample, this clonotype turned up many times. The chain recombines TRBV7-9 with TRBJ1-3; D is perhaps TRBD1 (6 bases). The CDR3 has 15 amino acids. With 1 base removed from V and 3 bases from J, the gap between germline ends came to 10 bases. Germline lookup yields CDR1 SEHNR and CDR2 FQNEAQ (reference sequence). For the CDR3, the DNA is TGTGCCAGCAGCTTAGTTGGGGGGCTTGGAAACACCATATATTTT. Its protein product is CASSLVGGLGNTIYF.